This T cell receptor (beta chain) originates from a study of blood T cell repertoires in COVID-19. The overall study: Acute and convalescent COVID-19 samples came from the United States, Italy and Spain.

Per the authors' pipeline: The assay estimated nucleated cells by amplifying reference gene primers. Profiled with immunoSEQ multiplex PCR; TCRdb holds only in-frame clones, not every one. V and J calls plus clone size are reproduced from that table; the DNA served to infer D and trimming. This sample has about 23,000 clones, with 70% to 90% found just once. This CDR3 has 16 amino acids. Germline V CDR1 and CDR2: MNHEY, SMNVEV (reference sequence). The ends lost 4 bases at V and 3 bases at J; junction bases unmatched: 11. Sequencing was done on a sample of peripheral blood. The chain is built from TRBV27 and TRBJ2-7; the match to TRBD2 covers 8 bases. This receptor was obtained from a woman older than 75 with acute or convalescent COVID-19. The CDR3, as DNA: TGTGCCAGCAGTTCATACCTAAGCGGGAGTATCTACGAGCAGTACTTC. Encoded protein: CASSSYLSGSIYEQYF.